The entry that follows covers one T cell receptor (beta chain) sequence. The antigen remains undetermined. The CDR3 extends over 15 amino acids. With 5 bases clipped from V and 2 bases from J, the junction kept 5 bases outside the gene matches. Germline-derived CDR1 and CDR2 are KGHSH and LQKENI. This sample stems from a study of CD8 T cells in ankylosing spondylitis. General study findings and limits: A TCR beta motif of eight highly homologous variants appeared characteristic of ankylosing spondylitis blood.

TCRdb itself ran the 5' RACE reads through MiXCR, one entry per CDR3 protein. This sample has more than 250,000 distinct CDR3 sequences, with 6.5% to 10% found just once. The rearrangement links TRBV18 to TRBJ2-2; 7 nucleotides agree with TRBD2. Sequenced material: blood, either unsorted or a sorted T cell fraction (not recorded which). The origin of this receptor is a male donor with ankylosing spondylitis. In DNA, the CDR3 is TGTGCCAGCTCAACGGGACTATCAAACACCGGGGAGCTGTTTTTT. This sequence encodes CASSTGLSNTGELFF.